Below are 7 T cell receptor beta chains sequenced from a single sample in a study of blood T cell repertoires in COVID-19. Clones were read by immunoSEQ multiplex PCR, and TCRdb kept only the in-frame ones, dropping some. The sample includes 130,000 to 150,000 clones, about 85% of them seen just once. The specimen sequenced was peripheral blood. The source of these receptors is a woman in her 70s with COVID-19, enrolled during active disease.

This rearrangement joins TRBV7-9 to TRBJ2-2; the D gene is possibly TRBD2 (5 bases). V was pared by 5 bases and J by 6 bases, with 16 bases between. The CDR3 totals 15 residues. CDR1 is SEHNR, CDR2 FQNEAQ, per germline (reference sequence). The CDR3 DNA reads as TGTGCCAGCAGCCAAGACGGGGTTGTGGCCGGGGAGCTGTTTTTT. Amino acid sequence: CASSQDGVVAGELFF.

The J gene is TRBJ2-3, the V gene TRBV2; a possible D gene is TRBD2 (5 bases). The germline CDR1 and CDR2 sequences are SNHLY and FYNNEI. This CDR3 has 15 amino acids. V gave up 4 bases and J gave up 3 bases, with 14 bases separating them. The CDR3 loop reads CASSVGGGGTDTQYF. CDR3 in DNA: TGTGCCAGCAGTGTAGGAGGCGGTGGGACAGATACGCAGTATTTT.

The V gene is TRBV2, the J gene TRBJ1-1; maybe TRBD1 (6 bases). The CDR3 is 14 amino acids. CDR1 SNHLY and CDR2 FYNNEI come from the germline V gene. The V end lost 7 bases, the J end lost 1 base, and 13 bases lay between the germline ends. Here the CDR3 reads CASTEQGSNTEAFF. Here the CDR3 DNA reads TGTGCCAGCACCGAACAGGGATCGAACACTGAAGCTTTCTTT.

The rearrangement links TRBV4-1 to TRBJ1-5; 8 bases match TRBD1. V lost 0 bases and J lost 1; bases outside the gene matches: 8. Germline-derived CDR1 and CDR2 are MGHRA and YSYEKL. CDR3 length equals 18 residues. DNA for the CDR3: TGCGCCAGCAGCCAAGACCCCCAGGGGGCGCAGAGCAATCAGCCCCAGCATTTT. Encoded protein: CASSQDPQGAQSNQPQHF.

The V and J genes are TRBV18 and TRBJ1-5; 7 bases align to TRBD1. Germline CDR1 and CDR2: KGHSH and LQKENI. This CDR3 contains 15 residues. V was clipped by 5 bases and J by 0 bases; unmatched bases: 4. CDR3 coding DNA: TGTGCCAGCTCAGCGACAGGGATTAGCAATCAGCCCCAGCATTTT. Translating gives CASSATGISNQPQHF.

This clone appeared a single time. This chain links TRBV11-2 with TRBJ1-3, with D hard to call. Between the trimmed V and J ends, which lost 4 bases and 0 bases, there was a span of 4 bases. CDR1 and CDR2 from the germline V gene are SGHAT and FQNNGV. CDR3 length: 13 residues. CDR3 in amino acids: CASSSFSGNTIYF. In DNA, the CDR3 is TGTGCCAGCAGCTCATTCTCTGGAAACACCATATATTTT.

The CDR3 nucleotides are TGTGCCAGCTCACGTACCCGGGACAGGGGAGACTACGAGCAGTACTTC. It encodes CASSRTRDRGDYEQYF. The chain has TRBV18 and TRBJ2-7; 10 bases fit TRBD1. The J segment lost 3 bases and the V segment lost 4 bases, leaving 9 bases of the junction unmatched. The CDR3 length is 16 residues. Germline-derived CDR1 and CDR2 are KGHSH and LQKENI.